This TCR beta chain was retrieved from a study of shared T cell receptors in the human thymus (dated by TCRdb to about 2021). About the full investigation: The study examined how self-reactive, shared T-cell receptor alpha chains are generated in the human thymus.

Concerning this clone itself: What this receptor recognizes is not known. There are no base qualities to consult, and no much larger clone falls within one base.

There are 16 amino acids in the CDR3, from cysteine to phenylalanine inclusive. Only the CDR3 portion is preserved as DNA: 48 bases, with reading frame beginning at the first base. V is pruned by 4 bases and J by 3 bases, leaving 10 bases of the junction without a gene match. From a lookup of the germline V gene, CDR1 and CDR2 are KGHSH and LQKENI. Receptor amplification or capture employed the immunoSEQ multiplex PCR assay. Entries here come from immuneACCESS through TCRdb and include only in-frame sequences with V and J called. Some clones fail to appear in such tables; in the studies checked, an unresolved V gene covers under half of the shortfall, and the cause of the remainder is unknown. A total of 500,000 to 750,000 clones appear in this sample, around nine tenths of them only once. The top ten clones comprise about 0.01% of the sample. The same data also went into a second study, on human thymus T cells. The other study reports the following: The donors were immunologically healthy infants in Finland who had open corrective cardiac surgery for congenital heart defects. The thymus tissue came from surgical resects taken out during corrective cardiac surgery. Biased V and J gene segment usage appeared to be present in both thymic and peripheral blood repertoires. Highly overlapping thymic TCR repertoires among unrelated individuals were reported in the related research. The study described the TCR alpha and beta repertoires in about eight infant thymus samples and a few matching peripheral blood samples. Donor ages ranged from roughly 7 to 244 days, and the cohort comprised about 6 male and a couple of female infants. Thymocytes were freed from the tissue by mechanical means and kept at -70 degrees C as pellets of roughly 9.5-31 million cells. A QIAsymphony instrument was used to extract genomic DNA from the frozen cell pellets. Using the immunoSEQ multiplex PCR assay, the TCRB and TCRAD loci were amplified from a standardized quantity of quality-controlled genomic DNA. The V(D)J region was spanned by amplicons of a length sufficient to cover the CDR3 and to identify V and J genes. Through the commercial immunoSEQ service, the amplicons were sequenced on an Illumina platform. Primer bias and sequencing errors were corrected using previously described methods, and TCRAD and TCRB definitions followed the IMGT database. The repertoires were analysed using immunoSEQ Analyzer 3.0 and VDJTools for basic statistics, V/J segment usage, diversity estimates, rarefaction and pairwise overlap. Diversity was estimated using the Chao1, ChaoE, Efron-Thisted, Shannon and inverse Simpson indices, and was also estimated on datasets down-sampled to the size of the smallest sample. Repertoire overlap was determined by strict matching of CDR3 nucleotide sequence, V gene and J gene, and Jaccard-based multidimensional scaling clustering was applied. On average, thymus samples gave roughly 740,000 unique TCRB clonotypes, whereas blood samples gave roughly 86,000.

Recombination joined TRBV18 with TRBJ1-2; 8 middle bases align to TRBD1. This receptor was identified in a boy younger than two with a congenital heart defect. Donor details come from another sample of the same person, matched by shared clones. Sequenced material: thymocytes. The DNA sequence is TGTGCCAGCTCACAGAAGCCGGGACAGGTGGACTATGGCTACACCTTC. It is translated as CASSQKPGQVDYGYTF.